This T cell receptor beta chain was sequenced during a study of long-term antiretroviral therapy in people with HIV. Runs used v3.0 of the immunoSEQ assay and were done at survey level. Using immunoSEQ multiplex PCR, the repertoire was profiled, and TCRdb retains in-frame clones only, with some absent. The repertoire holds about 44,000 clones, with around 96% as singletons. The specimen comprised unsorted PBMCs, sampled 3.7 years after starting antiretroviral therapy. The sequence came from a woman between 50 and 59 years old with HIV.

In nucleotides, the CDR3 is TGTGCCAGCGGAATCGGGACAGATTACGAGCAGTACTTC. Translated: CASGIGTDYEQYF. This chain connects TRBV13 to TRBJ2-7; TRBD1 aligns across 7 bases. The CDR3 runs to 13 residues. Germline V CDR1 and CDR2: PRHDT, FYEKMQ (reference sequence). V was clipped by 8 bases and J by 4 bases; unmatched bases: 8.